This T cell receptor beta chain derives from a study of blood T cell repertoires in COVID-19. About the research overall: The United States, Italy and Spain were the sources of the acute and convalescent COVID-19 samples. In each case, the material was cDNA or gDNA derived from T cells, B-cell-depleted T cells, or PBMCs.

The V and J ends lost 1 base and 7 bases, in that order; junction bases with no gene match: 5. In germline, CDR1 is SGHRS, CDR2 YFSETQ. The CDR3 is 15 residues long. Under the authors' procedure: Estimation of nucleated cell counts was performed using reference gene primer amplification. Sequenced by immunoSEQ multiplex PCR; TCRdb stores in-frame clones only, minus some. V and J calls and clone size follow that table, whereas D and trimming were derived from the DNA. The data hold some 83,000 clones, with roughly 79% observed a single time. Specimen: peripheral blood. The clonotype originates from a man older than 75 with acute or convalescent COVID-19. The rearrangement uses TRBV5-1 and TRBJ1-6; 7 positions match TRBD1. CDR3 in DNA: TGCGCCAGCAGCTTGAGAGGGGGCGCGAATTCACCCCTCCACTTT. Amino acid sequence: CASSLRGGANSPLHF. The entire variable domain, with the rest obtained from reference TRBV5-1 and TRBJ1-6, is as follows: KAGVTQTPRYLIKTRGQQVTLSCSPISGHRSVSWYQQTPGQGLQFLFEYFSETQRNKGNFPGRFSGRQFSNSRSEMNVSTLELGDSALYLCASSLRGGANSPLHFGNGTRLTVT.